The clone carrying this T cell receptor beta chain was observed many times. The data stem from a study of blood T cell repertoires in COVID-19. The CDR3 is 15 residues long. V dropped 5 bases and J dropped 6 bases, with 20 bases sitting between them. Germline CDR1 is MRHNA and CDR2 is SNTAGT. The protocol was immunoSEQ multiplex PCR, while the TCRdb copy is restricted to in-frame clones and leaves out a portion. The sample records 100,000 or so clones, 79% being singletons. What was sequenced was peripheral blood. The source is a human donor in a cohort sampled during active COVID-19. The rearrangement joins TRBV6-4 to TRBJ2-7, with a tentative D call TRBD2 (6 bases). CDR3 sequence (DNA): TGTGCCAGCAGTCCCAACCCGACACGGGGGTCCGAGCAGTACTTC. Translation: CASSPNPTRGSEQYF.